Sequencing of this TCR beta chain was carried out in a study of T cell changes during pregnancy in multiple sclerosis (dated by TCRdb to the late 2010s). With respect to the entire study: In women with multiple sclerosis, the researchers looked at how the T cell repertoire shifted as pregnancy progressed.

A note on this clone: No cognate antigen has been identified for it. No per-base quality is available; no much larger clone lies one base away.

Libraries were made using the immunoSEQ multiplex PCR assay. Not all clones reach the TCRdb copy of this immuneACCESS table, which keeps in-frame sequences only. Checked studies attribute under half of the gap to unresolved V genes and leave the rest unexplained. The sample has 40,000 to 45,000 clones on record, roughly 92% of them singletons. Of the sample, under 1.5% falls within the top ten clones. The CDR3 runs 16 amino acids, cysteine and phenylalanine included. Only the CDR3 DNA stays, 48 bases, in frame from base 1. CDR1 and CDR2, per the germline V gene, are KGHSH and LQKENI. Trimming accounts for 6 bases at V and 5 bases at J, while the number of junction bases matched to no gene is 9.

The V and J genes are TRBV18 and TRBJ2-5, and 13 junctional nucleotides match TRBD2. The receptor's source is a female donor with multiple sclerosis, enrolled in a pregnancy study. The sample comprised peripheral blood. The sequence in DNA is TGTGCCAGCTCTCAACTAGCGGGAGGGCACGCGGAGACCCAGTACTTC. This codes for CASSQLAGGHAETQYF.